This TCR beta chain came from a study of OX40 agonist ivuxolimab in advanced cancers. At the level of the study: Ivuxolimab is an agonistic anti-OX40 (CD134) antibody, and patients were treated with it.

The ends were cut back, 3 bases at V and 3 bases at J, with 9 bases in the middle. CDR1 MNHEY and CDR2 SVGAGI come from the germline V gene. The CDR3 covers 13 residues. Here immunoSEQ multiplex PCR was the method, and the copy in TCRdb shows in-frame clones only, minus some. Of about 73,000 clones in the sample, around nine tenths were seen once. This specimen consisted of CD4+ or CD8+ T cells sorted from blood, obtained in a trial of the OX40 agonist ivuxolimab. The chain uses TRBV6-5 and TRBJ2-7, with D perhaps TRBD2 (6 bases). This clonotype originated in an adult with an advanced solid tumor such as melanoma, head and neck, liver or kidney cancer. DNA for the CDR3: TGTGCCAGCAGTTATGGAGGGAACTACGAGCAGTACTTC. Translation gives CASSYGGNYEQYF.